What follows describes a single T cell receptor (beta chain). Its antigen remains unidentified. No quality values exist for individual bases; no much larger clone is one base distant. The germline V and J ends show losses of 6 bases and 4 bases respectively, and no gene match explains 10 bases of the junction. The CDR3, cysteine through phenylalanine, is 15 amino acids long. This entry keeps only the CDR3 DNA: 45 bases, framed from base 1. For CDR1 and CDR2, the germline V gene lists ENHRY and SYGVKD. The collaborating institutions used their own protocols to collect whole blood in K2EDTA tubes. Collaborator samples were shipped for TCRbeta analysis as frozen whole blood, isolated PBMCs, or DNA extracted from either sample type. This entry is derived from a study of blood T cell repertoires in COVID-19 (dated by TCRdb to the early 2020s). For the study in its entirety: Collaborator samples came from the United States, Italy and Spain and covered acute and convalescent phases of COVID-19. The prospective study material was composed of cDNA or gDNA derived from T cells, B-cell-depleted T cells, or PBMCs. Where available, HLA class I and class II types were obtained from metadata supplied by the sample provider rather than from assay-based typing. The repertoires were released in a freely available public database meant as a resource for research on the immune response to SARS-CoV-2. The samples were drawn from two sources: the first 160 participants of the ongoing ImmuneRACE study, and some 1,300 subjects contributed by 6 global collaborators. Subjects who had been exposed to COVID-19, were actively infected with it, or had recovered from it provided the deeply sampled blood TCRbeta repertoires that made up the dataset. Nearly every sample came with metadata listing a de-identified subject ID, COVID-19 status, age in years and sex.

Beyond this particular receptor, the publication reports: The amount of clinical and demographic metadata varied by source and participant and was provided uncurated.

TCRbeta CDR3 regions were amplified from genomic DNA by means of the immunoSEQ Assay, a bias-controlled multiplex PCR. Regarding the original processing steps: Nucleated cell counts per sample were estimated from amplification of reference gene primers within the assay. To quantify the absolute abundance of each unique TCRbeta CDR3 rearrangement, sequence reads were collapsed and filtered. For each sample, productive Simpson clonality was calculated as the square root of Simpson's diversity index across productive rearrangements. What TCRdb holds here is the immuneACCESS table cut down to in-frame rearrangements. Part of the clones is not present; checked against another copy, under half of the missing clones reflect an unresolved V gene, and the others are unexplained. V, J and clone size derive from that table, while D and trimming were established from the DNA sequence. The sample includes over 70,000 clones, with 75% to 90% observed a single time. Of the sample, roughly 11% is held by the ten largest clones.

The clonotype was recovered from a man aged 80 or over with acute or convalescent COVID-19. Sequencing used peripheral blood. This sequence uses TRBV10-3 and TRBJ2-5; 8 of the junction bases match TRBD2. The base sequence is TGTGCCATCAGCCCGGGAGGGACCTTGGGAGAGACCCAGTACTTC. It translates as CAISPGGTLGETQYF.